The 21 T cell receptor beta chains in this list originate from one sample, sequenced in a study of tissue T cells after allogeneic stem cell transplantation (dated 2022 in TCRdb). The time point label here, explained by the study, means: human tissue collected at research (rapid) autopsy. Library construction relied on the immunoSEQ multiplex PCR assay. What TCRdb holds here is the immuneACCESS table cut down to in-frame rearrangements. Part of the clones is not present; checked against another copy, under half of the missing clones reflect an unresolved V gene, and the others are unexplained. For this sample the table gives nearly 10,000 clones, of which over 60% were detected only once. About 24% of the sample comes from the top ten. The specimen comprised tissue from the stomach, sampled at autopsy. All receptors derive from a male donor aged 60 or over with lung cancer.

This clone showed up just a few times. The chain employs TRBV19 and TRBJ1-1; D gene unclear. CDR3 length equals 12 residues. CDR1 is LNHDA and CDR2 is SQIVND in the germline V gene (reference sequence). The ends were cut back, 3 bases at V and 5 bases at J, with 7 bases in the middle. The CDR3 loop is CASSIRGTEAFF. CDR3 DNA: TGTGCCAGTAGTATCCGGGGTACTGAAGCTTTCTTT.

The chain couples TRBV28 to TRBJ2-3, with 11 bases identical to TRBD1. V was clipped by 3 bases and J by 6 bases; unmatched bases: 8. The CDR3 runs to 16 residues. The germline V gene encodes CDR1 MDHEN and CDR2 SYDVKM. The CDR3 sequence: CASSFFGGTGGDTQYF. CDR3 nucleotide sequence: TGTGCCAGCAGTTTTTTTGGTGGGACAGGGGGTGATACGCAGTATTTT.

This clone came up a few times. The gene calls are TRBV6-2 or TRBV6-3 and TRBJ1-1, with a possible D match to TRBD1 (6 bases). Trimming pared 2 bases from V and 2 bases from J, leaving 9 bases between. This CDR3 comprises 14 residues. Per the germline V gene, CDR1 is MNHEY and CDR2 is SVGEGT. The CDR3 DNA reads TGTGCCAGCAGTTACGGGGGCGATAACACTGAAGCTTTCTTT. The encoded protein is CASSYGGDNTEAFF.

This chain connects TRBV6-5 to TRBJ1-2; possible D gene TRBD1, 5 bases. From germline, CDR1 is MNHEY and CDR2 SVGAGI. Trimming removed 8 bases from V and 6 bases from J, with 10 bases in between. This CDR3 contains 11 residues. For the CDR3, the DNA is TGTGCCAGCCTACAGGAGCATGGCTACACCTTC. This encodes CASLQEHGYTF.

CDR3 DNA sequence: TGCGCCAGCAGCCAGTTTGAATTACTTGGCGAGCAGTACTTC. It codes for CASSQFELLGEQYF. The chain uses TRBV4-1 and TRBJ2-7; D is ambiguous. Germline V CDR1 and CDR2: MGHRA, YSYEKL. The CDR3 extends over 14 amino acids. Trimming stripped 3 bases from V and 6 bases from J, with 15 bases between.

This clone ranks as medium-sized. The J gene is TRBJ2-7, the V gene TRBV5-5; no definite D call. V was pared by 0 bases and J by 2 bases, with 9 bases between. From germline, CDR1 is SGHKS and CDR2 YYEKEE (reference sequence). The CDR3 covers 14 residues. In DNA form, the CDR3 reads TGTGCCAGCAGCTTGGGCGGCAGAGCCTACGAGCAGTACTTC. Translating it yields CASSLGGRAYEQYF.

This clone has only a few counts. The chain carries TRBV24-1 and TRBJ2-3; 8 bases line up with TRBD1. V lost 0 bases to trimming and J lost 6 bases; unmatched junction nucleotides: 7. Germline V gives CDR1 KGHDR, CDR2 SFDVKD. The CDR3 spans 16 residues. For the CDR3, the DNA is TGTGCCACCAGTGATTTGGGACAGGGAAATTCTGATACGCAGTATTTT. It specifies CATSDLGQGNSDTQYF.

By share of the sample, this clone is medium-sized (0.01 to 0.1%). The chain recombines TRBV24-1 with TRBJ1-2, with 7 bases fitting TRBD1. V lost 0 bases, J lost 5 bases, and 20 bases stayed unmatched. Looked up from germline, CDR1 is KGHDR and CDR2 is SFDVKD. The CDR3 contains 20 residues. CDR3 in amino acids: CATSDLGSVPRIRDRYGYTF. Written as DNA, the CDR3 is TGTGCCACCAGTGATTTGGGGTCGGTCCCCCGAATACGGGACAGATATGGCTACACCTTC.

The genes are TRBV6-5 and TRBJ2-7, with no clear D. The germline V gene encodes CDR1 MNHEY and CDR2 SVGAGI. CDR3 length: 14 residues. The V and J ends lost 6 bases and 0 bases respectively, with 12 bases between them. DNA for the CDR3: TGTGCCAGCAGACGGACGGCGAGCTCCTACGAGCAGTACTTC. Its translation: CASRRTASSYEQYF.

The DNA of the CDR3 is TGTGCCAGCAGCTTACGTTGGGGGAACAATGAAAAACTGTTTTTT. Its translation is CASSLRWGNNEKLFF. The V and J genes are TRBV7-2 and TRBJ1-4, with D possibly TRBD1 on 5 matching bases. Germline V CDR1 and CDR2: SGHTA, FQGNSA. V was trimmed by 2 bases and J by 5 bases, leaving 12 bases between them. The CDR3 length is 15 residues.

J is TRBJ2-3 and V is TRBV5-4, with TRBD1 as a possible D gene (5 bases). The CDR3 totals 15 residues. The V end was cut by 1 base, the J end by 2 bases, with 11 bases between. CDR1 is SGHNT and CDR2 is YYREEE in the germline V gene (reference sequence). CDR3 nucleotide sequence: TGTGCCAGCAGCTTGCAGGGTCAGCCCACAGATACGCAGTATTTT. Translating it yields CASSLQGQPTDTQYF. Full variable domain (rest looked up from reference TRBV5-4 and TRBJ2-3): ETGVTQSPTHLIKTRGQQVTLRCSSQSGHNTVSWYQQALGQGPQFIFQYYREEENGRGNFPPRFSGLQFPNYSSELNVNALELDDSALYLCASSLQGQPTDTQYFGPGTRLTVL.

CDR3 region: CAWSVSPRKQPQHF. CDR3 DNA: TGTGCCTGGAGTGTATCCCCCCGAAAGCAGCCCCAGCATTTT. This chain joins TRBV30 and TRBJ1-5; unclear D gene. Per the germline V gene, CDR1 is GTSNPN and CDR2 is SVGIG (reference sequence). The CDR3 length is 14 residues. V was clipped by 0 bases and J by 7 bases, with 13 bases between them.

This clone was seen a handful of times. This chain uses TRBV6-1 with TRBJ2-7; 9 bases line up with TRBD1. V shed 2 bases, J shed 3 bases, and the junction held 5 bases outside the gene matches. The CDR3 has 15 amino acids. The germline V gene has CDR1 MNHNS and CDR2 SASEGT. DNA for the CDR3: TGTGCCAGCAGTGAATATGCGACAGGGGGCTACGAGCAGTACTTC. Protein sequence: CASSEYATGGYEQYF.

The chain couples TRBV7-2 to TRBJ2-1; D may correspond to TRBD1 or TRBD2 (6 bases each). V shed 5 bases and J shed 5 bases, with 25 bases lying between them. The CDR3 totals 18 residues. From germline, CDR1 is SGHTA and CDR2 FQGNSA. In nucleotides, the CDR3 is TGTGCCAGCAGCCTCCGCTTCCCGGGGGCAGGTAGGGACAATGAGCAGTTCTTC. Its translation is CASSLRFPGAGRDNEQFF.

The chain has TRBV5-4 and TRBJ2-6; D call uncertain. The V end lost 5 bases, the J end lost 0 bases, and 9 bases lay between the germline ends. Germline V CDR1 and CDR2: SGHNT, YYREEE (reference sequence). There are 15 residues in the CDR3. CDR3: CASSVKSSGANVLTF. The CDR3 DNA sequence: TGTGCCAGCAGTGTAAAGAGCTCTGGGGCCAACGTCCTGACTTTC.

The rearrangement joins TRBV15 to TRBJ1-5; TRBD1 might be the D (6 bases). The CDR3 totals 15 residues. Trimming stripped 0 bases from V and 7 bases from J, with 13 bases between. The germline CDR1 and CDR2 sequences are LNHNV and YYDKDF (reference sequence). CDR3 loop: CATSRDKGGRQPQHF. In DNA form, the CDR3 reads TGTGCCACCAGCAGAGATAAGGGGGGCCGGCAGCCCCAGCATTTT.

The chain combines TRBV19 with TRBJ1-1; D not certain. The germline CDR1 and CDR2 sequences are LNHDA and SQIVND (reference sequence). The CDR3 loop spans 13 amino acids. Trimming removed 7 bases from V and 4 bases from J, with 13 bases in between. CDR3 sequence (DNA): TGTGCCAGTACCAAGAGCTCGTTCACTGAAGCTTTCTTT. Its protein is CASTKSSFTEAFF.

The chain combines TRBV5-4 with TRBJ1-5; 9 bases align to TRBD1. V shed 1 base, J shed 2 bases, and the junction held 7 bases outside the gene matches. Germline assignment: CDR1 SGHNT and CDR2 YYREEE (reference sequence). CDR3 length: 17 amino acids. DNA of the CDR3: TGTGCCAGCAGCTTGTCCCCGACAGGGGGAGGCAATCAGCCCCAGCATTTT. Its protein is CASSLSPTGGGNQPQHF.

The chain is built from TRBV28 and TRBJ2-1; D may be TRBD1 (5 bases). CDR3 length: 12 residues. The germline V gene encodes CDR1 MDHEN and CDR2 SYDVKM. V lost 3 bases and J 12 bases, leaving 12 bases between the germline ends. CDR3 amino acids: CASSFITGWQFF. The CDR3 DNA is TGTGCCAGCAGTTTTATCACAGGCTGGCAGTTCTTC.

The rearrangement joins TRBV6-2 or TRBV6-3 to TRBJ2-5; D tentatively reads TRBD1 or TRBD2 (6 bases each). The V and J ends lost 4 bases and 3 bases respectively, with 15 bases between them. The germline V gene has CDR1 MNHEY and CDR2 SVGEGT. The CDR3 covers 15 residues. The CDR3 sequence: CASSWRGAGEETQYF. The CDR3 region has the DNA TGTGCCAGCAGTTGGAGGGGGGCAGGGGAAGAGACCCAGTACTTC.

The genes are TRBV11-3 and TRBJ2-3, with a weak D call TRBD2 (5 bases). Trimming removed 5 bases at V and 3 bases at J, with 9 bases between. CDR1 is SGHNT and CDR2 is YENEEA in the germline V gene. CDR3 size: 13 residues. The CDR3 protein is CASSLPGTDTQYF. The CDR3, as DNA: TGTGCCAGCAGCCTCCCGGGGACAGATACGCAGTATTTT.